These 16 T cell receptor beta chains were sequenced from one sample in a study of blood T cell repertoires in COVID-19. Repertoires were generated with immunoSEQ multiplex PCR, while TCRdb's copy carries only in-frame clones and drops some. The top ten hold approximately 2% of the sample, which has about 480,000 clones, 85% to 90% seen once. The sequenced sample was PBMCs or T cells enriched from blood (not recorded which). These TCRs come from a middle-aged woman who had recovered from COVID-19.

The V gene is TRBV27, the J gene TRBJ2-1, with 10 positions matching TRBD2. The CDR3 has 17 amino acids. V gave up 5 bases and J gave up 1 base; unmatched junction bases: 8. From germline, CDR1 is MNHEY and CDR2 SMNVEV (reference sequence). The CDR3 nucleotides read TGTGCCAGCAGTCCAGGACTAGCGGCAATATCCTACAATGAGCAGTTCTTC. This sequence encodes CASSPGLAAISYNEQFF.

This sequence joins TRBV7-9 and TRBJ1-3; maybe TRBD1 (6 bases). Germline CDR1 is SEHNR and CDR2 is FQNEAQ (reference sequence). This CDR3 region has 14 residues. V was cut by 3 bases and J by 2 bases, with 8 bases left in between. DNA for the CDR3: TGTGCCAGCAGCTTTGCAGGGGCTGGAAACACCATATATTTT. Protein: CASSFAGAGNTIYF.

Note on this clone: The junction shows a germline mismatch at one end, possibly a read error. CDR3: CASSKRGGANF. In DNA form, the CDR3 reads TGTGCCAGCAGTAAAAGGGGAGGGGCGAATTTC. The V call is TRBV28, the J call TRBJ1-2; TRBD1 might be the D (5 bases). CDR3 length equals 11 residues. Germline V gene data show CDR1 as MDHEN and CDR2 as SYDVKM.

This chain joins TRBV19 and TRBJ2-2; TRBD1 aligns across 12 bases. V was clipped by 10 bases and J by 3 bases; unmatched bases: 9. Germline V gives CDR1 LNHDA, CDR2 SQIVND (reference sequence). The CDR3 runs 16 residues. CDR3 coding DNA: TGTGCCACTAGGGGAGGGACAGGGGGCTACACCGGGGAGCTGTTTTTT. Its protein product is CATRGGTGGYTGELFF.

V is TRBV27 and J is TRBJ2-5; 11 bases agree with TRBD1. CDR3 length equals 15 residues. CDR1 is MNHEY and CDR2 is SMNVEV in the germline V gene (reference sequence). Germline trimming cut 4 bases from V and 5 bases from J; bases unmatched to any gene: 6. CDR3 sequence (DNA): TGTGCCAGCAGTTGGGACAGGGGGTCGAGGGAGACCCAGTACTTC. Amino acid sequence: CASSWDRGSRETQYF.

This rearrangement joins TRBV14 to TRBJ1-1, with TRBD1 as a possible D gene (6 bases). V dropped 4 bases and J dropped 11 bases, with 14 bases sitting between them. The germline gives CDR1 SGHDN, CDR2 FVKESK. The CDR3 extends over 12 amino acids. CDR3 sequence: CASSLTGSFAFF. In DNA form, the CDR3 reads TGTGCCAGCAGCCTCACAGGGTCTTTTGCTTTCTTT. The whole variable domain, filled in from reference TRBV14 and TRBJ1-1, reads EAGVTQFPSHSVIEKGQTVTLRCDPISGHDNLYWYRRVMGKEIKFLLHFVKESKQDESGMPNNRFLAERTGGTYSTLKVQPAELEDSGVYFCASSLTGSFAFFGQGTRLTVV.

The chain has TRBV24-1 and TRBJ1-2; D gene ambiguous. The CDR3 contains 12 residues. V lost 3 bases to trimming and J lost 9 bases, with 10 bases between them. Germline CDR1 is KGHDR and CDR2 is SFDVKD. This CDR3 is CATSDNNARYTF. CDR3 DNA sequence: TGTGCCACCAGTGATAACAATGCCCGCTACACCTTC.

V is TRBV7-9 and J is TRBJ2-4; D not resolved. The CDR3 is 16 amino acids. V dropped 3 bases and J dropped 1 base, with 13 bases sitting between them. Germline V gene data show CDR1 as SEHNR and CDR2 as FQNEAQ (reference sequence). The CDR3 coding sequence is TGTGCCAGCAGCTTCGGGTCCCTCACGGCCAAAAACATTCAGTACTTC. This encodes CASSFGSLTAKNIQYF. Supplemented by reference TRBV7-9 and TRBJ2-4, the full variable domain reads DTGVSQNPRHKITKRGQNVTFRCDPISEHNRLYWYRQTLGQGPEFLTYFQNEAQLEKSRLLSDRFSAERPKGSFSTLEIQRTEQGDSAMYLCASSFGSLTAKNIQYFGAGTRLSVL.

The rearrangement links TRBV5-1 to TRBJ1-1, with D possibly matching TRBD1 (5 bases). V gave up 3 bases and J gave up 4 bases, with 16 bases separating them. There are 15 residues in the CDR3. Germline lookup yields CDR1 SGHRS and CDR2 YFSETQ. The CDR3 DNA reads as TGCGCCAGCAGCTGGGGGGACTTCCAAACCACTGAAGCTTTCTTT. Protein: CASSWGDFQTTEAFF.

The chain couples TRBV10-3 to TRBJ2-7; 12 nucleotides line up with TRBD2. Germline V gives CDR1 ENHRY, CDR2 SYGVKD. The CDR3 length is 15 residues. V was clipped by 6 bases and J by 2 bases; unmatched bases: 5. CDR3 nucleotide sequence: TGTGCCATCAGAAGGACTAGCGGGGATACCTACGAGCAGTACTTC. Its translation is CAIRRTSGDTYEQYF.

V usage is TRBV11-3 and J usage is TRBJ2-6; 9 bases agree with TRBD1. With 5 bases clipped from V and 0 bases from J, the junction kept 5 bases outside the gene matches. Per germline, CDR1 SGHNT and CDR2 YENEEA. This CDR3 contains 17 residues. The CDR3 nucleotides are TGTGCCAGCAGCCCCGGGACAGGGTTCTCTGGGGCCAACGTCCTGACTTTC. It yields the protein CASSPGTGFSGANVLTF. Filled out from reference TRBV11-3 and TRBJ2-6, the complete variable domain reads EAGVVQSPRYKIIEKKQPVAFWCNPISGHNTLYWYLQNLGQGPELLIRYENEEAVDDSQLPKDRFSAERLKGVDSTLKIQPAELGDSAVYLCASSPGTGFSGANVLTFGAGSRLTVL.

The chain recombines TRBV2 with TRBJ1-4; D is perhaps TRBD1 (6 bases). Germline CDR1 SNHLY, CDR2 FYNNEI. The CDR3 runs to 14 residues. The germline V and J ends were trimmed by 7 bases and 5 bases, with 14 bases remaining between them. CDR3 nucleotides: TGTGCCAGCACGGACGGGGACACGAATGAAAAACTGTTTTTT. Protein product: CASTDGDTNEKLFF.

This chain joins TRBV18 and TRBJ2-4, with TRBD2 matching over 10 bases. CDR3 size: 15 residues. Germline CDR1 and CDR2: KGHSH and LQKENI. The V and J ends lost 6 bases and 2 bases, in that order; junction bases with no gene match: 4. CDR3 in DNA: TGTGCCAGCTCCCCTAGCGGGAGAACCAAAAACATTCAGTACTTC. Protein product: CASSPSGRTKNIQYF.

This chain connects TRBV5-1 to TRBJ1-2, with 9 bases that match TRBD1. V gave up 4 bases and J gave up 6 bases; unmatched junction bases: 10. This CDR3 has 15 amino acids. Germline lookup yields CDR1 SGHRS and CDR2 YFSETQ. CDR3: CASSSVGQGTDGYTF. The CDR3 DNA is TGCGCCAGCAGCAGTGTGGGACAGGGAACTGATGGCTACACCTTC.

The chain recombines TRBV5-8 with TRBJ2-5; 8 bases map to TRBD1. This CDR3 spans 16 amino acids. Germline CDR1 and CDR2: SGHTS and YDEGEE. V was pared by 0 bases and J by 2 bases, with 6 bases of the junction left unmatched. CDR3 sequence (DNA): TGTGCCAGCAGCTTGGCCAGGGGGCCTCTACAAGAGACCCAGTACTTC. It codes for CASSLARGPLQETQYF.

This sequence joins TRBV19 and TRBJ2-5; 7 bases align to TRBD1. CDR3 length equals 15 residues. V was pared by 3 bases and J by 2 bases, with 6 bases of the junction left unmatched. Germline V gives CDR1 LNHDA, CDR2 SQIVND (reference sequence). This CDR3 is CASSIEGDSQETQYF. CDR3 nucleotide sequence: TGTGCCAGTAGTATTGAGGGGGACAGTCAAGAGACCCAGTACTTC. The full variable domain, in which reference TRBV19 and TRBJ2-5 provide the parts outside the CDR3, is DGGITQSPKYLFRKEGQNVTLSCEQNLNHDAMYWYRQDPGQGLRLIYYSQIVNDFQKGDIAEGYSVSREKKESFPLTVTSAQKNPTAFYLCASSIEGDSQETQYFGPGTRLLVL.